One and the same sample provided the 5 T cell receptor beta chains below, sequenced in a study of early T cells in non-severe SARS-CoV-2 infection. TCRdb re-analysed the 5' RACE reads in MiXCR, keeping a single row per CDR3 protein. The table includes about 68,000 distinct CDR3 sequences, approximately 12% detected once. Specimen: whole blood. These receptors all stem from an adult who was a healthcare worker with PCR-confirmed SARS-CoV-2 infection or an uninfected control (not recorded which).

This clonotype was detected ten times or more. The chain uses TRBV5-1 and TRBJ2-3; the match to TRBD1 covers 8 bases. CDR3 size: 14 residues. V was pared by 7 bases and J by 2 bases, with 6 bases of the junction left unmatched. Germline loops: CDR1 SGHRS, CDR2 YFSETQ. The CDR3 loop reads CASATGDSTDTQYF. The CDR3 DNA follows: TGCGCCAGCGCGACAGGGGACTCCACAGATACGCAGTATTTT.

This clonotype was recorded many times. The chain links TRBV28 to TRBJ1-5, with unresolved D. There are 14 residues in the CDR3. Trimming pared 0 bases from V and 7 bases from J, leaving 10 bases between. Germline loops: CDR1 MDHEN, CDR2 SYDVKM. This CDR3 is CASSLWSTRQPQHF. The CDR3 DNA reads as TGTGCCAGCAGTTTATGGTCCACCCGCCAGCCCCAGCATTTT.

This clonotype was seen ten or more times. The V call is TRBV7-6, the J call TRBJ2-7; 7 nucleotides line up with TRBD2. CDR3 length equals 14 residues. V lost 2 bases and J lost 4; bases outside the gene matches: 5. Germline values: CDR1 SGHVS, CDR2 FNYEAQ. In DNA form, the CDR3 reads TGTGCCAGCAGCTTAACGGACGGGGGGTACGAGCAGTACTTC. This encodes CASSLTDGGYEQYF.

This clonotype has a handful of counts. The gene calls are TRBV7-9 and TRBJ2-7, with unresolved D. Germline CDR1 is SEHNR and CDR2 is FQNEAQ (reference sequence). The length of the CDR3 is 13 residues. Trimming took off 3 bases at V and 5 bases at J, with 11 bases between the two ends. The CDR3 spells CASSFAFGHEQYF. CDR3 nucleotide sequence: TGTGCCAGCAGCTTCGCCTTTGGGCACGAGCAGTACTTC.

This clonotype showed up just a few times. In DNA, the CDR3 is TGTGCCAGCTCACCAAGGACAGGGTACGGGGATGAGCAGTTCTTC. Protein sequence: CASSPRTGYGDEQFF. The chain employs TRBV18 and TRBJ2-1, with TRBD1 matching over 8 bases. Per germline, CDR1 KGHSH and CDR2 LQKENI. The CDR3 is made up of 15 amino acids. Trimming cost V 2 bases and J 8 bases; bases outside gene matches: 8.